The rows below give T cell receptor beta chains drawn from one sample of a study of response to subunit inactivated influenza vaccine. TCRdb processed the RT-PCR reads anew with MiXCR; each CDR3 protein has one entry. The table records about 800,000 distinct CDR3 sequences, 21% of them present only once. The sample here was PBMCs from blood, taken 5 days after vaccination. The receptors shown here come from a man aged 50-60 years who received an inactivated influenza vaccine. Both conserved end residues are part of each CDR3. A D gene is named only where the DNA matches it firmly. Not every row has a clone size; where given, it reads once, few, many or a size class.

v_gene	j_gene	abundance	d_gene	CDR3aa	CDR3nt
TRBV18	TRBJ2-4	.	.	CASSLLAAQTAKNIQYF	TGTGCCAGCTCACTACTGGCTGCACAGACAGCCAAAAACATTCAGTACTTC
TRBV20-1	TRBJ1-4	few	TRBD1	CSAPGTGGLGNEKLFF	TGCAGTGCCCCCGGGACAGGGGGTTTAGGGAATGAAAAACTGTTTTTT
TRBV10-3	TRBJ2-1	.	.	CAISVRGVEQFF	TGTGCCATCAGTGTCAGGGGAGTTGAGCAGTTCTTC
TRBV12-3/TRBV12-4	TRBJ2-5	.	TRBD2	CASSDPGLAVQETQYF	TGTGCCAGCAGTGATCCGGGACTAGCGGTCCAAGAGACCCAGTACTTC
TRBV4-2	TRBJ1-1	few	.	CASSQEWVGGTEAFF	TGTGCCAGCAGCCAAGAGTGGGTTGGGGGCACTGAAGCTTTCTTT
TRBV20-1	TRBJ2-7	.	TRBD2	CSASGLAGEGYEQYF	TGCAGTGCCTCGGGACTAGCGGGAGAAGGCTACGAGCAGTACTTC
TRBV29-1	TRBJ1-2	.	.	CSVDRGPYGYTF	TGCAGCGTTGACAGGGGCCCCTATGGCTACACCTTC
TRBV12-3/TRBV12-4	TRBJ2-7	.	TRBD2	CASSLATGGTYEQYF	TGTGCCAGCAGTTTAGCGACCGGGGGGACCTACGAGCAGTACTTC
TRBV6-2/TRBV6-3	TRBJ2-1	few	TRBD2	CASEESGGPRNEQFF	TGTGCCAGCGAAGAGAGCGGGGGGCCTAGGAATGAGCAGTTCTTC
TRBV4-3	TRBJ2-7	few	.	CASSLGDSKYEQYF	TGCGCCAGCAGCCTCGGCGACAGCAAGTACGAGCAGTACTTC
TRBV7-2	TRBJ2-7	few	.	CASSLPQGNEQYF	TGTGCCAGCAGCTTACCACAGGGTAACGAGCAGTACTTC
TRBV4-3	TRBJ1-4	.	.	CASSQDYPQDSFGLFF	TGCGCCAGCAGCCAAGATTACCCCCAAGACAGCTTCGGACTGTTTTTT
TRBV6-5	TRBJ1-4	few	TRBD1	CASSYSLPRGDEKLFF	TGTGCCAGCAGTTACTCTCTTCCCAGGGGGGATGAAAAACTGTTTTTT
TRBV28	TRBJ2-7	.	TRBD1	CASRGQGYYEQYF	TGTGCCAGCAGGGGACAGGGCTACTACGAGCAGTACTTC
TRBV24-1	TRBJ1-2	few	TRBD1	CATSGTGRDYGYTF	TGTGCCACCAGTGGGACAGGAAGGGACTATGGCTACACCTTC
TRBV12-3/TRBV12-4	TRBJ2-1	few	TRBD2	CASSGRAGGPTGEQFF	TGTGCCAGCAGTGGACGAGCGGGAGGGCCCACCGGTGAGCAGTTCTTC
TRBV25-1	TRBJ2-7	.	TRBD1	CASSGGQELSYEQYF	TGTGCCAGCAGTGGTGGACAGGAACTTTCCTACGAGCAGTACTTC
TRBV6-5	TRBJ1-2	.	TRBD1	CASSYSRQGIGYTF	TGTGCCAGCAGTTACAGTAGACAGGGGATCGGCTACACCTTC
TRBV11-2	TRBJ2-1	few	.	CASSLDTREQFF	TGTGCCAGCAGCTTAGATACCAGAGAGCAGTTCTTC
TRBV27	TRBJ1-6	few	.	CASSLVRRASSPLHF	TGTGCCAGCAGTTTAGTCCGACGGGCGAGTTCACCCCTCCACTTT
TRBV10-3	TRBJ1-1	.	.	CAISEEGNEAFF	TGTGCCATCAGTGAGGAGGGGAATGAAGCTTTCTTT
TRBV19	TRBJ2-1	.	.	CASRGAPRGEQFF	TGTGCCAGTAGGGGGGCCCCAAGGGGAGAGCAGTTCTTC
TRBV29-1	TRBJ2-1	few	TRBD2	CSVNTGTSPYNEQFF	TGCAGCGTGAACACCGGGACTAGCCCCTACAATGAGCAGTTCTTC
TRBV20-1	TRBJ1-6	.	TRBD1	CSAVTGASGNSPLHF	TGCAGTGCGGTTACAGGGGCCTCGGGTAATTCACCCCTCCACTTT
TRBV3-2	TRBJ2-2	.	.	CATRTSGRFGGELFF	TGTGCCACCAGGACTAGCGGGAGATTCGGCGGGGAGCTGTTTTTT
TRBV10-3	TRBJ1-1	.	.	CAIMGRGMTEAFF	TGTGCCATCATGGGCAGGGGCATGACTGAAGCTTTCTTT
TRBV5-5	TRBJ2-7	few	TRBD1	CASSLRGTGAGEQYF	TGTGCCAGCAGCTTGCGCGGGACAGGGGCTGGGGAGCAGTACTTC
TRBV4-1	TRBJ1-5	.	.	CASSQDYRLGVPQHF	TGCGCCAGCAGCCAAGATTACAGGCTCGGGGTGCCCCAGCATTTT
TRBV5-1	TRBJ1-5	.	.	CASSREGRLNQPQHF	TGCGCCAGCAGCCGTGAGGGACGGCTCAATCAGCCCCAGCATTTT
TRBV20-1	TRBJ1-1	.	.	CSASVTEAFF	TGCAGTGCTAGTGTCACTGAAGCTTTCTTT
TRBV20-1	TRBJ1-2	few	TRBD1	CSAPRDRVDYGYTF	TGCAGTGCGCCTCGGGACAGGGTGGACTATGGCTACACCTTC
TRBV7-9	TRBJ2-5	many	.	CASSLDLRDGTQYF	TGTGCCAGCAGCTTAGATCTACGGGACGGGACCCAGTACTTC
TRBV5-1	TRBJ1-2	few	.	CASSTTGNPNYGYTF	TGCGCCAGCAGCACTACAGGCAATCCTAACTATGGCTACACCTTC
TRBV29-1	TRBJ2-7	many	TRBD2	CSVVGTSGYEQYF	TGCAGCGTAGTCGGGACTAGCGGCTACGAGCAGTACTTC
TRBV29-1	TRBJ2-2	.	TRBD2	CSALRLAGDTGELFF	TGCAGCGCCCTACGACTAGCGGGAGACACCGGGGAGCTGTTTTTT
TRBV3-1	TRBJ2-5	.	.	CASSQEVTRDHLAQYF	TGTGCCAGCAGCCAAGAGGTAACTCGGGACCATCTGGCCCAGTACTTC
TRBV5-1	TRBJ2-1	.	.	CASSWGQTDTFSYNEQFF	TGCGCCAGCAGCTGGGGGCAGACAGATACTTTCTCCTACAATGAGCAGTTCTTC
TRBV6-7	TRBJ2-1	.	.	CASSPQNQGGNEQFF	TGTGCCAGCAGTCCTCAAAACCAGGGGGGCAATGAGCAGTTCTTC
TRBV3-1	TRBJ2-4	.	.	CASSQGTTNVQYF	TGTGCCAGCAGCCAAGGGACTACCAACGTTCAGTACTTC
TRBV7-9	TRBJ2-7	.	TRBD2	CASSSGGTHEQYF	TGTGCCAGCAGCTCCGGGGGGACCCACGAGCAGTACTTC
TRBV14	TRBJ2-5	few	.	CASSPLAQETQYF	TGTGCCAGCAGCCCCCTCGCGCAAGAGACCCAGTACTTC
TRBV7-8	TRBJ2-7	.	TRBD2	CASSEKAGLGEYEQYF	TGTGCCAGCAGCGAAAAAGCGGGACTAGGGGAATACGAGCAGTACTTC
TRBV28	TRBJ2-6	few	.	CASTYAGANVLTF	TGTGCCAGCACCTATGCTGGGGCCAACGTCCTGACTTTC
TRBV4-2	TRBJ2-1	.	TRBD2	CASSQGGTSGPGGNEQFF	TGTGCCAGCAGCCAAGGTGGGACTAGCGGACCTGGGGGCAATGAGCAGTTCTTC
TRBV20-1	TRBJ2-3	few	TRBD2	CSARSWTSGRFYPTDTQYF	TGCAGTGCTAGATCTTGGACTAGCGGGAGGTTCTACCCCACAGATACGCAGTATTTT